This T cell receptor (beta chain) originates from a study of blood T cell repertoires in COVID-19. Study details: Acute-phase and convalescent COVID-19 samples originated in the United States, Italy and Spain. PBMCs, B-cell-depleted T cells, or T cells were the source of the cDNA or gDNA that made up the material.

V was trimmed by 6 bases and J by 3 bases, leaving 13 bases between them. Germline CDR1 is SGHRS and CDR2 is YFSETQ. This CDR3 contains 14 residues. Profiled with immunoSEQ multiplex PCR; TCRdb holds only in-frame clones, not every one. The table has approximately 290,000 clones, about 80% seen once. This clonotype originated in a person between 65 and 80 years old with COVID-19, enrolled during active disease. Material: peripheral blood. The chain has TRBV5-1 and TRBJ1-3; D uncertain. The CDR3 here is CASTRDGSGNTIYF. In nucleotides, the CDR3 is TGCGCCAGCACCCGAGACGGGAGTGGAAACACCATATATTTT.